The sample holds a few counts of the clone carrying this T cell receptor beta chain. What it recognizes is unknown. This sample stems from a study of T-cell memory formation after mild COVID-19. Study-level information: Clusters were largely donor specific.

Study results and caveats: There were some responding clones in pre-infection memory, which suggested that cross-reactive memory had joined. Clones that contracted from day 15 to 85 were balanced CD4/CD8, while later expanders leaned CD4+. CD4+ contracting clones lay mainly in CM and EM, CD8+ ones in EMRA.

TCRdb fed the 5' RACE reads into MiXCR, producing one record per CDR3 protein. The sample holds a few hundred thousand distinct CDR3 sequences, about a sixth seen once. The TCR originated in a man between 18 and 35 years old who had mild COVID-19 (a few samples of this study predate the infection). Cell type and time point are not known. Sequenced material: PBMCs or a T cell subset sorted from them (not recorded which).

The CDR3 bases are TGCAGCGTCCTCCTGGGTGTGTCCTTCACAGATACGCAGTATTTT. Protein: CSVLLGVSFTDTQYF. The chain recombines TRBV29-1 with TRBJ2-3; no reliable D call. Germline loops: CDR1 SQVTM, CDR2 ANQGSEA. This CDR3 spans 15 amino acids. Trimming took 6 bases from V and 2 from J, leaving 18 bases between them.